The following is a TCR beta chain sequence with its context. Its recognized antigen is unknown. Nothing much larger sits one base from this clone, and base qualities are not available. The twin pairs came from the European Cystic Fibrosis Twin and Sibling Study Cohort, which recruited patients from more than 150 CF clinics across 14 European countries. Both zygosity and CFTR genotype were checked in-house, and zygosity was tested with multiplex PCR across nine short tandem repeat loci. Peripheral blood was sampled from each twin, with clinical parameters recorded on the day of blood sampling. Phenol/chloroform extraction was used to isolate genomic DNA from peripheral blood cells, and the DNA was then kept in TE buffer at 4 degrees C. Its CDR3 holds 13 amino acids, cysteine through phenylalanine. Only CDR3 DNA remains: 39 bases, in frame from the first base. The germline V gene (reference sequence) supplies CDR1 GTSNPN and CDR2 SVGIG. V is trimmed back by 2 bases and J by 4 bases, and the junction contains 4 bases that no gene match accounts for.

This sample stems from a study of monozygotic twins with cystic fibrosis (dated by TCRdb to about 2021). Background on the whole study: Barcoded libraries were made from 2.5 to 3 micrograms of fragmented DNA using about 16 PCR cycles. On the day blood was drawn, the twins' weight-for-height and FEVPerc (FEV1 disease centile) were ranked against those of the roughly 960 cohort participants. Ten female and six male twin pairs, aged about 2.0 to 36.4 years (median approximately 9.5 years) and mostly children and adolescents, were included in the cohort. TCR beta repertoires were compared within and between 16 monozygotic twin pairs with cystic fibrosis so that genetic influence on V and J gene usage could be assessed. Data for three of the twin pairs had previously been reported in another context.

Broad study findings and their caveats: Sharing of nucleotide-identical clonotypes was significantly greater within monozygotic CF twin pairs than between unrelated CF individuals (P = 0.000026, Mann-Whitney). In 13 of 16 pairs, V gene usage most closely resembled the co-twin's, and the same held for J usage in 8 of 16 pairs, a pattern suggesting genetic constraints. The cohort was small, and the number of shared CDR3s showed no association with age, concordance or disease severity. Simpson clonality was generally low (median around 0.0094), suggesting a naive-dominated repertoire, with higher clonality in the most severely affected patients.

TCR beta CDR3 regions were amplified by multiplex PCR using the immunoSEQ immune profiling system, following the manufacturer's instructions. Sequencing was performed on an Illumina NextSeq system. On the study's bioinformatics: The immunoSEQ Analyzer platform handled processing of the sequence data, and clonality was calculated by taking the square root of Simpson's index of productive rearrangements. Similarity in V and J usage was measured by Jensen-Shannon distance, and OLGA was used to compute CDR3 generation probabilities. Shared CDR3 sequences were searched in the immuneACCESS database (August 2020) and in VDJdb (December 2020). TCRdb holds this immuneACCESS table with in-frame rearrangements only. Some clones are missing; in checked studies, unresolved V genes explain under half, and the rest has no known cause. From that table come the V and J calls and clone size; the DNA was used to work out D and trimming. For this sample there are 29,000 or so clones; around four fifths appear just once. The ten largest make up roughly 0.85% of the sample.

Here the chain combines TRBV30 and TRBJ1-1, and TRBD1 aligns with 7 junction nucleotides. This clonotype was obtained from a girl aged 2 to 10 with cystic fibrosis. Input material: blood. The nucleotide sequence is given as TGTGCCTGGAGTACAGGGGATGTCACTGAAGCTTTCTTT. It encodes CAWSTGDVTEAFF.